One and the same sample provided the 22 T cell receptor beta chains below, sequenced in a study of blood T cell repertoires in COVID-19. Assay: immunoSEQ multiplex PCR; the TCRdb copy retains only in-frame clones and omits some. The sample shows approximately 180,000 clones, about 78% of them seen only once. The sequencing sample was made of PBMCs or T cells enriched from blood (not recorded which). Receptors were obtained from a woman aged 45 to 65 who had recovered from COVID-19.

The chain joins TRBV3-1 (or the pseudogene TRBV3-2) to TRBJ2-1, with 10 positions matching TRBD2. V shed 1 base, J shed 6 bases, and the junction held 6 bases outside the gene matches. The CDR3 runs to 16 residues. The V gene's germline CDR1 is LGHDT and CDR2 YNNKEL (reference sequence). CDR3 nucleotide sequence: TGTGCCAGCAGCCAAGGGTTACTAGCGGGATCCAATGAGCAGTTCTTC. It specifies CASSQGLLAGSNEQFF.

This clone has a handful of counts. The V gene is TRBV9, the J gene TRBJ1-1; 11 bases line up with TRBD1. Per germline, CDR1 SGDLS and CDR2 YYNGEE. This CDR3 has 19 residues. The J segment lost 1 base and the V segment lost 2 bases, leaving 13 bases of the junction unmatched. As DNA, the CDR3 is TGTGCCAGCAGCGTTTCTGTATCGGGACAGGGGGTCCGGAACACTGAAGCTTTCTTT. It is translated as CASSVSVSGQGVRNTEAFF.

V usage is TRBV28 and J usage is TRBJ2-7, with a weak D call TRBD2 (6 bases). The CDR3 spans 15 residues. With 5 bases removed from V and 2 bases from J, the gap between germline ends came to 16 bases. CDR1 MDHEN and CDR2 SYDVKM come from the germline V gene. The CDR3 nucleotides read TGTGCCAGCAGTGCGCCCACTAGCCCGCCCTACGAGCAGTACTTC. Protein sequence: CASSAPTSPPYEQYF. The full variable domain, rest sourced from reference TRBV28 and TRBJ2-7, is DVKVTQSSRYLVKRTGEKVFLECVQDMDHENMFWYRQDPGLGLRLIYFSYDVKMKEKGDIPEGYSVSREKKERFSLILESASTNQTSMYLCASSAPTSPPYEQYFGPGTRLTVT.

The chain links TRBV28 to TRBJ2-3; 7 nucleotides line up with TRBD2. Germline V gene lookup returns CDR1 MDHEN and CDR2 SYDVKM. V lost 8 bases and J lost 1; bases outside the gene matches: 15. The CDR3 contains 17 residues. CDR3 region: CASPPRTVLAGTDTQYF. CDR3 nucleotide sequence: TGTGCCAGCCCTCCAAGGACCGTGCTAGCGGGCACAGATACGCAGTATTTT.

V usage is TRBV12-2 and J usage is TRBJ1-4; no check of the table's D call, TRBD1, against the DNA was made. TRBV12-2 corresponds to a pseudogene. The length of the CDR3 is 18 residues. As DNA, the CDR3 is TGTGCAAGTCGCTTAGCGGGGGCAGTCGACGCAACTAATGAAAAACTGTTTTTT. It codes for CASRLAGAVDATNEKLFF.

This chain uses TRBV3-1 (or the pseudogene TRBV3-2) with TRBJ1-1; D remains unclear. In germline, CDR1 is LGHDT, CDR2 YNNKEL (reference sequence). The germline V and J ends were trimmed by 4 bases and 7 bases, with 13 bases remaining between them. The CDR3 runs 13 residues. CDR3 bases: TGTGCCAGCAGCCCGAGATCGGTGCGTGAAGCTTTCTTT. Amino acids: CASSPRSVREAFF.

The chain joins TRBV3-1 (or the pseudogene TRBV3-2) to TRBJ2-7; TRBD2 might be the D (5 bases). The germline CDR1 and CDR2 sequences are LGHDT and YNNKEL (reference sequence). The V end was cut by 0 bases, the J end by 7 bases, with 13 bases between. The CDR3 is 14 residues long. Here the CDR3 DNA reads TGTGCCAGCAGCCAAGATTCGGGGTTCGGGGAGCAGTACTTC. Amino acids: CASSQDSGFGEQYF.

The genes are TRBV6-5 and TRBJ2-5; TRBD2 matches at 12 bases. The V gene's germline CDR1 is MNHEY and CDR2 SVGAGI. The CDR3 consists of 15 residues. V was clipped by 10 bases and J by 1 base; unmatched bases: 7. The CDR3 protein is CATRLAGVLQETQYF. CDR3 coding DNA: TGTGCCACCAGACTAGCGGGAGTCCTCCAAGAGACCCAGTACTTC.

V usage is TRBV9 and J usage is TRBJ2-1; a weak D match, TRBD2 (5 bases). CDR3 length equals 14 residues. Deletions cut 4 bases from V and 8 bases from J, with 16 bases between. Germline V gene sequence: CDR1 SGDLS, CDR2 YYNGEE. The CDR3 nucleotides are TGTGCCAGCAGCCCCGAGGGTGCATACGATGAGCAGTTCTTC. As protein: CASSPEGAYDEQFF.

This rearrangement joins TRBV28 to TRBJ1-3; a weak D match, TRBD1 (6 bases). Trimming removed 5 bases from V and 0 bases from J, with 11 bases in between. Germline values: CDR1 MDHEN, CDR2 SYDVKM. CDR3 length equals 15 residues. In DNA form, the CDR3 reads TGTGCCAGCAGTCGGGACAAGAGCTCTGGAAACACCATATATTTT. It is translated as CASSRDKSSGNTIYF.

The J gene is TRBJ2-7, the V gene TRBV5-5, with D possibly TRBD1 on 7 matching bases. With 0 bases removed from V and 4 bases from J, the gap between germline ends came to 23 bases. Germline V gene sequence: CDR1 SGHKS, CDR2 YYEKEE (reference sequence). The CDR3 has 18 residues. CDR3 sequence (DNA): TGTGCCAGCAGCTTGGTCGGAACGACAGGGACTCTGACTTACGAGCAGTACTTC. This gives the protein CASSLVGTTGTLTYEQYF.

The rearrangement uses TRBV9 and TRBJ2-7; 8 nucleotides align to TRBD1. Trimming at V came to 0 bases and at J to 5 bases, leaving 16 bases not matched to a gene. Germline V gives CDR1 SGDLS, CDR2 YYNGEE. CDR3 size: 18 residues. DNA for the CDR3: TGTGCCAGCAGCGTAGGGCCCCGACCCACCGGACAGGGTAACGAGCAGTACTTC. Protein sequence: CASSVGPRPTGQGNEQYF. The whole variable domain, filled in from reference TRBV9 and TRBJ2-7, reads DSGVTQTPKHLITATGQRVTLRCSPRSGDLSVYWYQQSLDQGLQFLIQYYNGEERAKGNILERFSAQQFPDLHSELNLSSLELGDSALYFCASSVGPRPTGQGNEQYFGPGTRLTVT.

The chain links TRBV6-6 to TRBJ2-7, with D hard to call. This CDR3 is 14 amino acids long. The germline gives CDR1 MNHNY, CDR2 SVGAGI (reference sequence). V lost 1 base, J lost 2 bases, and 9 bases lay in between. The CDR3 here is CASSYYSFPYEQYF. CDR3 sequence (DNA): TGTGCCAGCAGTTACTACTCCTTTCCCTACGAGCAGTACTTC.

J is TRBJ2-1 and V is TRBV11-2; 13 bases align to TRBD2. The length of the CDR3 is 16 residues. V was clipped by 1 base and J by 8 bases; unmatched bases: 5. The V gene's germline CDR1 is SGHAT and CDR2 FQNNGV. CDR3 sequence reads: CASSLGRLAGGHEQFF. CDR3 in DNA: TGTGCCAGCAGCTTAGGCCGACTAGCGGGAGGCCATGAGCAGTTCTTC.

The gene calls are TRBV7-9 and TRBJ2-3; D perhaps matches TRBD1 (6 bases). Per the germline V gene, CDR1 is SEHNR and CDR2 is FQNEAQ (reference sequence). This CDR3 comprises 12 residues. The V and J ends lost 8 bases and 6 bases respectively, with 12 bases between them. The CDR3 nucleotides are TGTGCCAGCTCAAGTCAGGGGGATACGCAGTATTTT. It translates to CASSSQGDTQYF.

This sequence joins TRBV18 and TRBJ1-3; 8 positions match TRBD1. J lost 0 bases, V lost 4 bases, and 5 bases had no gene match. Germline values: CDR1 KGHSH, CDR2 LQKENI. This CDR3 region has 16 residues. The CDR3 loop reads CASSLNGQGSGNTIYF. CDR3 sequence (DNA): TGTGCCAGCTCACTTAATGGACAGGGCTCTGGAAACACCATATATTTT.

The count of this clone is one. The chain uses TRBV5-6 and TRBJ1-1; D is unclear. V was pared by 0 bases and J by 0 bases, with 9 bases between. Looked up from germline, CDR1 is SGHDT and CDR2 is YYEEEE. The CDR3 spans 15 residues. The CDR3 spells CASSLGRSMNTEAFF. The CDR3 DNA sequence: TGTGCCAGCAGCTTGGGACGGAGCATGAACACTGAAGCTTTCTTT. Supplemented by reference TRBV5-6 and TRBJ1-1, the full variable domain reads DAGVTQSPTHLIKTRGQQVTLRCSPKSGHDTVSWYQQALGQGPQFIFQYYEEEERQRGNFPDRFSGHQFPNYSSELNVNALLLGDSALYLCASSLGRSMNTEAFFGQGTRLTVV.

In DNA form, the CDR3 reads TGTGCCAGCAGCCCCACACGGACTAGCGGGAGGGCGGGGGCAGATACGCAGTATTTT. Encoded protein: CASSPTRTSGRAGADTQYF. The chain combines TRBV7-2 with TRBJ2-3; TRBD2 matches 15 bases. J was trimmed by 4 bases and V by 5 bases; bases with no gene match: 13. The CDR3 runs 19 residues. The germline CDR1 and CDR2 sequences are SGHTA and FQGNSA.

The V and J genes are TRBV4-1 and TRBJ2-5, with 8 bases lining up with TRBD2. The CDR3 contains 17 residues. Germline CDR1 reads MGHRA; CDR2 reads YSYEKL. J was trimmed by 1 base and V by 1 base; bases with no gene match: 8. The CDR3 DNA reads TGCGCCAGCAGCCAAGTTATGGCGGGAGGCCTCCAAGAGACCCAGTACTTC. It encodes CASSQVMAGGLQETQYF.

The CDR3 is CASSLEVAWGGRMDTQYF. The CDR3 bases are TGCGCCAGCAGCTTGGAGGTGGCCTGGGGCGGGAGGATGGATACGCAGTATTTT. The J gene is TRBJ2-3, the V gene TRBV5-1, with TRBD2 matching 8 bases. CDR3 length: 18 residues. In germline, CDR1 is SGHRS, CDR2 YFSETQ. V trimming: 0 bases; J trimming: 6 bases; junction bases outside the gene matches: 15. The full variable domain, its missing parts supplied by reference TRBV5-1 and TRBJ2-3, is KAGVTQTPRYLIKTRGQQVTLSCSPISGHRSVSWYQQTPGQGLQFLFEYFSETQRNKGNFPGRFSGRQFSNSRSEMNVSTLELGDSALYLCASSLEVAWGGRMDTQYFGPGTRLTVL.

As DNA, the CDR3 is TGTGCCAGCAGTTTAGCAGGGGGCGAGGTATCTCGAGACGGCTACACCTTC. It translates to CASSLAGGEVSRDGYTF. The V gene is TRBV28, the J gene TRBJ1-2, with 8 bases identical to TRBD1. Germline trimming cut 2 bases from V and 8 bases from J; bases unmatched to any gene: 16. Germline assignment: CDR1 MDHEN and CDR2 SYDVKM. This CDR3 spans 17 amino acids.

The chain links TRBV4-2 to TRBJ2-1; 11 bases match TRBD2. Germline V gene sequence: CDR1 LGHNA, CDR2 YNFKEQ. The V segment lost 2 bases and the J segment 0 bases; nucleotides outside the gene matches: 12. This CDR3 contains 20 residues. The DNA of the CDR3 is TGTGCCAGCAGCCAACTATATCTACTGGGACTAGCGGACTCCTACAATGAGCAGTTCTTC. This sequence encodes CASSQLYLLGLADSYNEQFF.